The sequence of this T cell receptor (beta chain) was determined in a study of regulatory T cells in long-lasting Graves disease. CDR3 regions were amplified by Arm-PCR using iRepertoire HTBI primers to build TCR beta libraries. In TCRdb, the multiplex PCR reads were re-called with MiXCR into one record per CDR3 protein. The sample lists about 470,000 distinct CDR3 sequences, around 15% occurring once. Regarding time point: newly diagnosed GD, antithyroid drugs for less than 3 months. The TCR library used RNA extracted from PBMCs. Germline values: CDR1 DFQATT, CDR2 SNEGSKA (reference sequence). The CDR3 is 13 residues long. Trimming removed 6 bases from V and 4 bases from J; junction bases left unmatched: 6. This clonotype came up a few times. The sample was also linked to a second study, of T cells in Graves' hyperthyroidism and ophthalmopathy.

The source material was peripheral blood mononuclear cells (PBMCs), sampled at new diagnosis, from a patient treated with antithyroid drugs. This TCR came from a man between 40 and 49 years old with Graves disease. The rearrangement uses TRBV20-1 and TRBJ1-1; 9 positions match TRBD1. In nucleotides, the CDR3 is TGCAGTGCGACAGGGGGGGGCGGCACTGAAGCTTTCTTT. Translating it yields CSATGGGGTEAFF.